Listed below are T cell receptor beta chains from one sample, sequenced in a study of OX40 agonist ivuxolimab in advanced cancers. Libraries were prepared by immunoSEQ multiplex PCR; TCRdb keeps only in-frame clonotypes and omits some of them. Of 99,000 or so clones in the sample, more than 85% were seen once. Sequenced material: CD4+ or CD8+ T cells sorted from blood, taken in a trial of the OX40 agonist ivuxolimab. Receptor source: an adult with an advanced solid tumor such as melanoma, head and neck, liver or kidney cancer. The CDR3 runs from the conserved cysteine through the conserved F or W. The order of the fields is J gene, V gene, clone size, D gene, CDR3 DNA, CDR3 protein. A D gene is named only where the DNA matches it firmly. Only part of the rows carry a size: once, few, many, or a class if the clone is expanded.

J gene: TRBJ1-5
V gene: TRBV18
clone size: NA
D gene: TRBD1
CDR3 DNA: TGTGCCAGCTCACCACTGGCCACAGGGGGGATCGATCAGCCCCAGCATTTT
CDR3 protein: CASSPLATGGIDQPQHF

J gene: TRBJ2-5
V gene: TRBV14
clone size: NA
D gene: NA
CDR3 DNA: TGTGCCAGCAGCCAGCTCCGGGAGACCCAGTACTTC
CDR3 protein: CASSQLRETQYF

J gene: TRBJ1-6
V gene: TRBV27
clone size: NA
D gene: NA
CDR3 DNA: TGTGCCAGCAGCGGGGGGAGCTCCTATAATTCACCCCTCCACTTT
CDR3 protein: CASSGGSSYNSPLHF

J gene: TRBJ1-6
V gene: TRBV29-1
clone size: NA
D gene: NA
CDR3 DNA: TGCAGCGTTGGGGGCCCAGGGGAGGACTCACCCCTCCACTTT
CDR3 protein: CSVGGPGEDSPLHF

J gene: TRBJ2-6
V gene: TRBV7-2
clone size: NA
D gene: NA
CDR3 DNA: TGTGCCAGCAGCTTGGGTGGGGCCAACGTCCTGACTTTC
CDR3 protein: CASSLGGANVLTF

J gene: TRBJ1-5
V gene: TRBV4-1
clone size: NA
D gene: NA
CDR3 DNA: TGCGCCAGCAGCCAAGAGGGGAATAGCAATCAGCCCCAGCATTTT
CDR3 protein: CASSQEGNSNQPQHF

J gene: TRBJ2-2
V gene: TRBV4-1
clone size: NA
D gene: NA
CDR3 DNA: TGCGCCAGCAGCCAAGATACACTAGCAAACACCGGGGAGCTGTTTTTT
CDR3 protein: CASSQDTLANTGELFF

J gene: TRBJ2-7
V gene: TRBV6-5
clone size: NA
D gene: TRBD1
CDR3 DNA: TGTGCGCTCCGGGACAGGGGGGGCGAGCAGTACTTC
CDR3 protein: CALRDRGGEQYF

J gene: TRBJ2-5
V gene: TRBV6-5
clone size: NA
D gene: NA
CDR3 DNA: TGTGCCAGCAGTTCAGTGGAGACCCAGTACTTC
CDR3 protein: CASSSVETQYF

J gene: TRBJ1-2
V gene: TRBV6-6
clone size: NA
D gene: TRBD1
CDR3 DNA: TGTGCCACCGGGACAGGGGGCTTTGGCTACACCTTC
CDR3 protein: CATGTGGFGYTF

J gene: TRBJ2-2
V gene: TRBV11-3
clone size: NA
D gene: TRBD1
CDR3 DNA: TGTGCCAGCAGCCCGTGGACAGGGCGGACCGGGGAGCTGTTTTTT
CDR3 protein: CASSPWTGRTGELFF

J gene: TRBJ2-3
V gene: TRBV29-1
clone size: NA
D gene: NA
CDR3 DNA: TGCAGCGTTGGTGGGGGCCAGGTCCGGAGCACAGATACGCAGTATTTT
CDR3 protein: CSVGGGQVRSTDTQYF

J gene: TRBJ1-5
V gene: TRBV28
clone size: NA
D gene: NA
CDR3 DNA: TGTGCCAGCAGTTTAATCCCCTTCGACAGTCGCAATCAGCCCCAGCATTTT
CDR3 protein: CASSLIPFDSRNQPQHF

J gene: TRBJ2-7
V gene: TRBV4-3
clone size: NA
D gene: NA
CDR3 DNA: TGCGCCAGCAGCCAAGATTGGGGCAGAGAGCAGTACTTC
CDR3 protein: CASSQDWGREQYF

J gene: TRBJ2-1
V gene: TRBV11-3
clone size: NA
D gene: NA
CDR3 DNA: TGTGCCAGCAGCTCTGGACTTTCGCTTAGCTCCTACAATGAGCAGTTCTTC
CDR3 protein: CASSSGLSLSSYNEQFF

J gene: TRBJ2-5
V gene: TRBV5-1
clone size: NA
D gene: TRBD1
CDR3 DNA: TGCGCCAGCAGACCGACAGGGTCCCAAGAGACCCAGTACTTC
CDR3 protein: CASRPTGSQETQYF

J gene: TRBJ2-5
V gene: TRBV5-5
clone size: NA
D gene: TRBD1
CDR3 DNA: TGTGCCAGCAGCCCTCGGACAGGTGATGAGACCCAGTACTTC
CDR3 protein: CASSPRTGDETQYF

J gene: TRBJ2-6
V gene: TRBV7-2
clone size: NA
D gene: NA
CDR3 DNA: TGTGCCAGCAGGTCCGATGTGGGGGCGCTTGGGGCCAACGTCCTGACTTTC
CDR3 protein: CASRSDVGALGANVLTF

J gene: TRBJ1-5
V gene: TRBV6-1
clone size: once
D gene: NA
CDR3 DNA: TGTGCCAGCAGTGAAGCATTCCGGTTGAATCAGCCCCAGCATTTT
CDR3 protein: CASSEAFRLNQPQHF

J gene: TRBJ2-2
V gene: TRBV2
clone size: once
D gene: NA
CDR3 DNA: TGTGCCAGCAGTGCCTCCCTAACCAGGGGCACCGGGGAGCTGTTTTTT
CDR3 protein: CASSASLTRGTGELFF

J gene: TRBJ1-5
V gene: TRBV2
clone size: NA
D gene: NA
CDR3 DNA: TGTGCCAGCCGATTTAATCAGCCCCAGCATTTT
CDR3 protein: CASRFNQPQHF

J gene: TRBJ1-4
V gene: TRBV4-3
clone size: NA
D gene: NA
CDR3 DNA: TGCGCCAGCAGCCAAGATCGATCGAACGAGGGACATGAAAAACTGTTTTTT
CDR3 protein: CASSQDRSNEGHEKLFF

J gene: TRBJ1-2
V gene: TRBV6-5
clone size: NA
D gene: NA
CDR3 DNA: TGTGCCAGCAGGGCAGGGCCTAACTATGGCTACACCTTC
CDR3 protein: CASRAGPNYGYTF

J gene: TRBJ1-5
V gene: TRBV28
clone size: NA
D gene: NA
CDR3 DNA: TGTGCCAGCCGTACGCGGGAGGATCAGCCCCAGCATTTT
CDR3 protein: CASRTREDQPQHF

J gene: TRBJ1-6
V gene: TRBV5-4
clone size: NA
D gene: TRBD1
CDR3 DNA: TGTGCCAGCAGCCGTTCCGGGACAGGGTATTCACCCCTCCACTTT
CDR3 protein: CASSRSGTGYSPLHF

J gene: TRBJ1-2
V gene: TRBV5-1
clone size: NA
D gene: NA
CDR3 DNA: TGCGCCAGCAGCTGGGGGGGACCCTTCTATGGCTACACCTTC
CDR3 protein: CASSWGGPFYGYTF

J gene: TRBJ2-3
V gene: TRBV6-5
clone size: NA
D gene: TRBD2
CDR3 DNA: TGTGCCAGCAGTCCGGGACTATATGCAGATACGCAGTATTTT
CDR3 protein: CASSPGLYADTQYF

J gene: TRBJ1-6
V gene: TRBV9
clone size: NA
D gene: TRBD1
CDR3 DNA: TGTGCCAGCAGCGTAGGGGGACAGGATAATTCACCCCTCCACTTT
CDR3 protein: CASSVGGQDNSPLHF

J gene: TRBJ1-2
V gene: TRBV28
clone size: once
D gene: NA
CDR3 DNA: TGTGCCAGCAGTTTATGGGGAACCCCTTATGGCTACACCTTC
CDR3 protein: CASSLWGTPYGYTF

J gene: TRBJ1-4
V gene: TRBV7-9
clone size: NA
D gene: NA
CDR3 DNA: TGTGCCAGCAGCCCCCGGGGTCACGAAGGAACTAATGAAAAACTGTTTTTT
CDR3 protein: CASSPRGHEGTNEKLFF

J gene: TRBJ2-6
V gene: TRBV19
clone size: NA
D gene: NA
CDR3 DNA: TGTGCCAGTACCCGCAGGGACATTGGGGCCAACGTCCTGACTTTC
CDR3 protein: CASTRRDIGANVLTF

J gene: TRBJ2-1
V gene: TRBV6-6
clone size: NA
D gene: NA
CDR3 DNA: TGTGCCAGCAGTTATGCTCCCGGGAGAATCGGCAATGAGCAGTTCTTC
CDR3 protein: CASSYAPGRIGNEQFF

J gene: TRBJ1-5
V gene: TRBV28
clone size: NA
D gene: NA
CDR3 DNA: TGTGCCAGCAGTTTAATCTCTGGGGCGAATCAGCCCCAGCATTTT
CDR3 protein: CASSLISGANQPQHF

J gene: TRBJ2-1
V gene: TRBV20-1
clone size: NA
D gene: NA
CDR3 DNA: TGCAGTGCTAGTAGTTACAATGAGCAGTTCTTC
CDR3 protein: CSASSYNEQFF

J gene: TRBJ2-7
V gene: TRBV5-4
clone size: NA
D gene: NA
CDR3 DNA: TGTGCCAGCAGCTCCGGGAGAAGTTCGCTCGAGCAGTACTTC
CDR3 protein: CASSSGRSSLEQYF

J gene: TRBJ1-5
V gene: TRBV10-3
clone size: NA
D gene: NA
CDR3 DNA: TGTGCCACCCGACAGGCCCTAAATCAGCCCCAGCATTTT
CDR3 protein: CATRQALNQPQHF